These T cell receptor beta chains were read from a single sample in a study of CD8+CD57+ T cells in acquired aplastic anemia. TCRdb used MiXCR to reprocess the reads, holding one entry per CDR3 protein. Here the sample spans about 130,000 distinct CDR3 sequences, about 48% being singletons. The specimen was sorted CD4+, CD8+, or CD8+CD57+ T cells (not recorded which) from PBMCs. These TCRs come from a human donor in good health, serving as a control. The CDR3 runs from the conserved cysteine through the conserved F or W. The order of the fields is D gene, clone size, V gene, CDR3 length, J gene, CDR3 protein, CDR3 DNA. A D gene is named only where the DNA matches it firmly. For some rows the clone size is stated as once, few or many, or as a class when expanded; others skip it.

TRBD2,.,TRBV20-1,14,TRBJ2-5,CSARAASGSETQYF,TGCAGTGCTAGAGCGGCTAGCGGGAGTGAGACCCAGTACTTC
TRBD1,.,TRBV20-1,15,TRBJ2-3,CSARDRTGDTDTQYF,TGCAGTGCTAGAGATCGGACAGGGGATACAGATACGCAGTATTTT
TRBD1,.,TRBV10-3,14,TRBJ1-4,CAISEAGGNEKLLF,TGTGCCATCAGTGAAGCAGGGGGGAATGAAAAACTGCTTTTT
TRBD2,.,TRBV11-3,15,TRBJ2-7,CASSLGDGGTYEQYF,TGTGCCAGCAGCTTAGGGGACGGGGGGACCTACGAGCAGTACTTC
.,once,TRBV9,17,TRBJ1-2,CASSQGFGGANNYGYTF,TGTGCCAGCAGCCAGGGGTTCGGAGGTGCTAATAACTATGGCTACACCTTC
.,.,TRBV20-1,13,TRBJ2-7,CSARKTGDYEQYF,TGCAGTGCTAGAAAGACCGGAGACTACGAGCAGTACTTC
TRBD2,once,TRBV7-2,14,TRBJ2-7,CASSLGLAGGEQYF,TGTGCCAGCAGCTTAGGGCTAGCGGGGGGTGAGCAGTACTTC
.,.,TRBV20-1,12,TRBJ2-1,CSARVELVGQFF,TGCAGTGCTAGAGTGGAGCTAGTTGGGCAGTTCTTC
.,many,TRBV6-1,14,TRBJ1-2,CASSEIGTSYGYTF,TGTGCCAGCAGTGAAATAGGAACAAGCTATGGCTACACCTTC
TRBD2,.,TRBV15,16,TRBJ2-7,CATSRGSGLGPYEQYF,TGTGCCACCAGCAGAGGATCGGGACTAGGCCCCTACGAGCAGTACTTC
TRBD1,few,TRBV6-5,17,TRBJ1-5,CASSYPHRGPRRQPQHF,TGTGCCAGCAGTTATCCACACAGGGGGCCGCGCCGTCAGCCCCAGCATTTT
.,.,TRBV20-1,12,TRBJ2-7,CAWSSYGGEQYF,TGTGCCTGGAGTAGTTACGGAGGCGAGCAGTACTTC
.,many,TRBV27,16,TRBJ1-2,CATPDRTPLTNYGYTF,TGTGCCACTCCGGACAGAACCCCTCTAACTAACTATGGCTACACCTTC
.,.,TRBV20-1,15,TRBJ2-7,CSARAFTESPYERYF,TGCAGTGCCAGAGCCTTCACAGAGAGCCCCTACGAGCGGTACTTC
.,.,TRBV19,13,TRBJ1-1,CASSSSSSSIAFF,TGTGCCAGTAGTAGTTCTTCTTCCAGTATCGCTTTCTTT
TRBD2,many,TRBV7-2,16,TRBJ2-2,CASSPQRGGDTGELFF,TGTGCCAGCAGCCCCCAGCGGGGGGGCGACACCGGGGAGCTGTTTTTT
TRBD1,many,TRBV24-1,17,TRBJ2-1,CATSAPDGTGTNNEQFF,TGTGCCACCAGTGCCCCGGACGGGACAGGGACCAACAATGAGCAGTTCTTC
.,many,TRBV29-1,14,TRBJ2-6,CSALAPTGANVLTF,TGCAGCGCCCTAGCCCCGACCGGGGCCAACGTCCTGACTTTC
TRBD1,few,TRBV24-1,15,TRBJ2-5,CATSEGQGVQETQYF,TGTGCCACCAGTGAAGGACAGGGCGTCCAAGAGACCCAGTACTTC
.,many,TRBV6-5,13,TRBJ1-1,CASSYEGTLPAFF,TGTGCCAGCAGTTACGAGGGTACACTGCCAGCTTTCTTT
.,many,TRBV27,16,TRBJ2-3,CASGRQSPSSTDTQYF,TGTGCCAGCGGCAGACAGTCCCCCTCTAGCACAGATACGCAGTATTTT
TRBD1,few,TRBV29-1,14,TRBJ1-1,CSVEGTRGHTEAFF,TGCAGCGTTGAAGGTACTAGGGGGCACACTGAAGCTTTCTTT
.,many,TRBV20-1,14,TRBJ2-7,CSAGAAGPSYEQYF,TGCAGTGCTGGAGCGGCCGGGCCCTCCTACGAGCAGTACTTC